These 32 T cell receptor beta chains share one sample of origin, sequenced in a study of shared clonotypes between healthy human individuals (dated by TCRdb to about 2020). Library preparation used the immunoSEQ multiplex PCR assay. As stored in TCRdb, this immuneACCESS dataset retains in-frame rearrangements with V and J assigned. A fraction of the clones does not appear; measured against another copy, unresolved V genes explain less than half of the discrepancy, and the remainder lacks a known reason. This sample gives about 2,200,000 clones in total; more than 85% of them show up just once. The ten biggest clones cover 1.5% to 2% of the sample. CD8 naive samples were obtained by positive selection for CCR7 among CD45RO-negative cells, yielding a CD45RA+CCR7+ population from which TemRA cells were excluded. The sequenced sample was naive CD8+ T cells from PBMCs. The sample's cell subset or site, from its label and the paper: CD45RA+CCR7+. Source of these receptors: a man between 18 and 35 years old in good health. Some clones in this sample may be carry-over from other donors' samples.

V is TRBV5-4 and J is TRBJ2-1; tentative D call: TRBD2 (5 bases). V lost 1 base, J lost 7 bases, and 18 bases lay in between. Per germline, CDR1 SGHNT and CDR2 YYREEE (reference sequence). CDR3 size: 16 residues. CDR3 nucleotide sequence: TGTGCCAGCAGCTTGAACGTCAGATTTCGAGGGAATGAGCAGTTCTTC. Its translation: CASSLNVRFRGNEQFF.

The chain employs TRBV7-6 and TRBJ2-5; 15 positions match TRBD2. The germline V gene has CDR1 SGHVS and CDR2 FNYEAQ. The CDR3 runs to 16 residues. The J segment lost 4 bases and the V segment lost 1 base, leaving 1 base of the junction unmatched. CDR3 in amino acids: CASSLGTSGRAETQYF. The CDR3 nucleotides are TGTGCCAGCAGCTTAGGGACTAGCGGGAGGGCAGAGACCCAGTACTTC. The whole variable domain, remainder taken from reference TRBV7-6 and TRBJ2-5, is GAGVSQSPRYKVTKRGQDVALRCDPISGHVSLYWYRQALGQGPEFLTYFNYEAQQDKSGLPNDRFSAERPEGSISTLTIQRTEQRDSAMYRCASSLGTSGRAETQYFGPGTRLLVL.

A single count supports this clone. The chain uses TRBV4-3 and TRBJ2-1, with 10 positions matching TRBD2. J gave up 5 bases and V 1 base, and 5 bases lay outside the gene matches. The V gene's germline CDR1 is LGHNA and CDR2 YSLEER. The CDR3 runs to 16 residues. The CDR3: CASSQASGGFDNEQFF. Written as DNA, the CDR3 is TGCGCCAGCAGCCAAGCTAGCGGGGGTTTCGACAATGAGCAGTTCTTC.

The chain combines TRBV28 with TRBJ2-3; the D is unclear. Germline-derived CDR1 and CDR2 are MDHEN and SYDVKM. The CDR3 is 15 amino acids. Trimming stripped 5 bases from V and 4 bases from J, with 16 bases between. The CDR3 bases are TGTGCCAGCAGTCGCACAGAAGGGCCCCCAGATACGCAGTATTTT. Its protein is CASSRTEGPPDTQYF.

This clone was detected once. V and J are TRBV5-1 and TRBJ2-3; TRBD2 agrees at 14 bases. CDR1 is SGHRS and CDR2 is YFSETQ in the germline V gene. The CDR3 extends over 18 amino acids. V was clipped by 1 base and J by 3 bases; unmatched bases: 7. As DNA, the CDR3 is TGCGCCAGCAGCTTGCTGACTAGCGGGAGGGCCGTGACAGATACGCAGTATTTT. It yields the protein CASSLLTSGRAVTDTQYF.

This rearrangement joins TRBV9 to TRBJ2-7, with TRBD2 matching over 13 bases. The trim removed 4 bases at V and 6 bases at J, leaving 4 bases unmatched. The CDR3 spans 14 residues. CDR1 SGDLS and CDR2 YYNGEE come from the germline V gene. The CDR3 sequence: CASSKGLAGVEQYF. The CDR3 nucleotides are TGTGCCAGCAGCAAAGGACTAGCGGGAGTCGAGCAGTACTTC.

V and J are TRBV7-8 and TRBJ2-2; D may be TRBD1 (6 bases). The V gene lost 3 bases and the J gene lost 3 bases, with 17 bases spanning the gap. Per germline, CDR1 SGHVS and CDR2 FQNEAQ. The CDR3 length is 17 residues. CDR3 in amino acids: CASSFDRASGDTGELFF. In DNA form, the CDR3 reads TGTGCCAGCAGCTTCGACCGGGCCTCAGGGGACACCGGGGAGCTGTTTTTT.

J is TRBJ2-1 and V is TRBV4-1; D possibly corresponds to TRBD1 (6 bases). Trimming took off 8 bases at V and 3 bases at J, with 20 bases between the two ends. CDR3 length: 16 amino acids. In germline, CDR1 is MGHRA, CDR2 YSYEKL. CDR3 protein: CASRSHEQGFYNEQFF. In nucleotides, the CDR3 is TGCGCCAGCCGAAGCCACGAACAGGGTTTCTACAATGAGCAGTTCTTC.

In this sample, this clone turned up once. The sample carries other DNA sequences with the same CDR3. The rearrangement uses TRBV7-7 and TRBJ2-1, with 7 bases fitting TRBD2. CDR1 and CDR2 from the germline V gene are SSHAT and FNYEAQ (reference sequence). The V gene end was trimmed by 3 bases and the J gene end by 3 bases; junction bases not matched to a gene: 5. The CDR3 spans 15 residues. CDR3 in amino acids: CASSLGLADYNEQFF. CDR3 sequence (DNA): TGTGCCAGCAGCTTGGGGCTAGCGGACTACAATGAGCAGTTCTTC.

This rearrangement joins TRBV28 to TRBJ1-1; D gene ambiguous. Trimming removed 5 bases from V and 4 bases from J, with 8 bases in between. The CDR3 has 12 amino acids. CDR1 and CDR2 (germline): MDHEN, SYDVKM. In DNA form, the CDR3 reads TGTGCCAGCAGTCCTGGTCCCACTGAAGCTTTCTTT. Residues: CASSPGPTEAFF.

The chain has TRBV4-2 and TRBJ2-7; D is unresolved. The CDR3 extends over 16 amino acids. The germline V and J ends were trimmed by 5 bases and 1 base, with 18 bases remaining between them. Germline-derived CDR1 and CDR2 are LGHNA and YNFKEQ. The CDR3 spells CASSDTTSRLSYEQYF. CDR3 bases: TGTGCCAGCAGCGATACTACTTCCCGGCTTTCCTACGAGCAGTACTTC.

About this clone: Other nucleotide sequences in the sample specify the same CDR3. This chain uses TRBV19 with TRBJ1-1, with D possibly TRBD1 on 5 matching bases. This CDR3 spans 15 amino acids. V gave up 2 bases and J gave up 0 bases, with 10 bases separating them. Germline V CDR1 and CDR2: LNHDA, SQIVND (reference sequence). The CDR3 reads CASSIRGALNTEAFF. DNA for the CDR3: TGTGCCAGTAGTATAAGGGGCGCCTTGAACACTGAAGCTTTCTTT.

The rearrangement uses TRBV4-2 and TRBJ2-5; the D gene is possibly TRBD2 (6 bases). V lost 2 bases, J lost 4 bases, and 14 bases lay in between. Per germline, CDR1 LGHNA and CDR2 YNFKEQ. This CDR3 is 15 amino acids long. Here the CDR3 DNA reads TGTGCCAGCAGCCAAAACGTCAGAGCGGGAGAGACCCAGTACTTC. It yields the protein CASSQNVRAGETQYF.

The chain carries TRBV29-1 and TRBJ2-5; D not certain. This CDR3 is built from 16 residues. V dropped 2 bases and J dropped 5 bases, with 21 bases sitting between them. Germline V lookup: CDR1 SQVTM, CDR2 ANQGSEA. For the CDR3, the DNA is TGCAGCGTTGAAACCACCCTTCTTCGATTGTCGGAGACCCAGTACTTC. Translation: CSVETTLLRLSETQYF.

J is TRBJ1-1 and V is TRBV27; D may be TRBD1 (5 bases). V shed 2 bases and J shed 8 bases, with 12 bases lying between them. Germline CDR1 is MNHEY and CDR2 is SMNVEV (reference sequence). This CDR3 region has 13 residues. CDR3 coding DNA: TGTGCCAGCAGTTTAGATTGGGGGGGGGAAGCTTTCTTT. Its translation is CASSLDWGGEAFF.

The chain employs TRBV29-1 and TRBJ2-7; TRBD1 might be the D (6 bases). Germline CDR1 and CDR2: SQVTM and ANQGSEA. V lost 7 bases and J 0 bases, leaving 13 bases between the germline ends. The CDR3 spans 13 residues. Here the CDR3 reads CSGRQASSYEQYF. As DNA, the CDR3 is TGCAGCGGCCGACAGGCCTCCTCCTACGAGCAGTACTTC.

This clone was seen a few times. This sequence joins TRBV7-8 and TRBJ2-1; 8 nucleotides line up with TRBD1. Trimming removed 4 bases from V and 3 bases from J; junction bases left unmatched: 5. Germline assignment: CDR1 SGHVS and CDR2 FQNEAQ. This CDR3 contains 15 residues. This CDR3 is CASSSTGVSYNEQFF. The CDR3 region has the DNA TGTGCCAGCAGCTCGACAGGGGTCAGCTACAATGAGCAGTTCTTC.

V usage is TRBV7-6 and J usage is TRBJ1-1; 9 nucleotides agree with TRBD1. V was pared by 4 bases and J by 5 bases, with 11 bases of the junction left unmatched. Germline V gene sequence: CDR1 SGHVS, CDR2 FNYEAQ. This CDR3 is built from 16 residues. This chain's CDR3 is CASSYGDWDRVTEAFF. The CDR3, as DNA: TGTGCCAGCAGCTATGGGGACTGGGACAGGGTAACTGAAGCTTTCTTT.

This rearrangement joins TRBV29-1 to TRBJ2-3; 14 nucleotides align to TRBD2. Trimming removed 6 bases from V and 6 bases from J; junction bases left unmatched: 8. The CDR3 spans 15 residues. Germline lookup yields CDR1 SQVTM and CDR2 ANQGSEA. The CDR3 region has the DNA TGCAGCGTGGACCGGACTAGCGGGAGGTCGGATACGCAGTATTTT. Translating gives CSVDRTSGRSDTQYF.

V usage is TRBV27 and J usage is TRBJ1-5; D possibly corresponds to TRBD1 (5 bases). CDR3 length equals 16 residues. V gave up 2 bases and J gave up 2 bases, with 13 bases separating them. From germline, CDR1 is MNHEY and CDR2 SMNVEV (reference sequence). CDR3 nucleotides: TGTGCCAGCAGTTTAGAGGGGTACGGGGGCAATCAGCCCCAGCATTTT. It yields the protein CASSLEGYGGNQPQHF.

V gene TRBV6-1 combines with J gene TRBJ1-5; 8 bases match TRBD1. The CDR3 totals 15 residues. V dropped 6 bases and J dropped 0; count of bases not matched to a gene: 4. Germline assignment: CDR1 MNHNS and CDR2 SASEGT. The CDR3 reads CASRGDRFSNQPQHF. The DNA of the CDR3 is TGTGCCAGCAGGGGGGACAGGTTTAGCAATCAGCCCCAGCATTTT.

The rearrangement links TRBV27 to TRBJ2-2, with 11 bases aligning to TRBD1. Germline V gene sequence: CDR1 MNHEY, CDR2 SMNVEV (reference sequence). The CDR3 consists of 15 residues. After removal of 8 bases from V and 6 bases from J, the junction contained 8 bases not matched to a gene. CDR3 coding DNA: TGTGCCAGCGCCAGCGGGACAGGGGGATCCGGGGAGCTGTTTTTT. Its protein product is CASASGTGGSGELFF.

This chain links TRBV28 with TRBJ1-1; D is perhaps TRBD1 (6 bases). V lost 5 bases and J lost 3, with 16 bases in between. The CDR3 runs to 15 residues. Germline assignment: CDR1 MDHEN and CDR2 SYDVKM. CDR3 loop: CASSPYRAGDTEAFF. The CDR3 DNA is TGTGCCAGCAGTCCTTACAGGGCGGGGGACACTGAAGCTTTCTTT.

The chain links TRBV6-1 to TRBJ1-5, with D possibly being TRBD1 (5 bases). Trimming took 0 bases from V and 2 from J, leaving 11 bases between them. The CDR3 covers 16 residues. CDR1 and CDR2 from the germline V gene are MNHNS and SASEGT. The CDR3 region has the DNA TGTGCCAGCAGTGAAGCGCGGTGGGGGGGCAATCAGCCCCAGCATTTT. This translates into CASSEARWGGNQPQHF.

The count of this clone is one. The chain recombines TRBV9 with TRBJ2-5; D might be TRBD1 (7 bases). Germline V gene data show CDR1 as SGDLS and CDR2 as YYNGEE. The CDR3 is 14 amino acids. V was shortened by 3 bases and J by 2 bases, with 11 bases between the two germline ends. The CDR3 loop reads CASSGAGQQETQYF. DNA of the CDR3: TGTGCCAGCAGCGGCGCGGGACAGCAAGAGACCCAGTACTTC.

CDR3 nucleotide sequence: TGTGCCAGCAGTTTGGCAGGGTTCGCGGTCGAAGCTTTCTTT. It translates to CASSLAGFAVEAFF. The chain joins TRBV27 to TRBJ1-1; tentative D call: TRBD1 (5 bases). V lost 3 bases and J lost 8, with 16 bases in between. Germline V gene sequence: CDR1 MNHEY, CDR2 SMNVEV (reference sequence). This CDR3 has 14 amino acids.

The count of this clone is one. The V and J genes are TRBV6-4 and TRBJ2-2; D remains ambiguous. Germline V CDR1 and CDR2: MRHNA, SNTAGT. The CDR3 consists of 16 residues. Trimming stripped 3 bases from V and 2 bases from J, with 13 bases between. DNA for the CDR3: TGTGCCAGCAGTGAGTCAAGGAGTCTCAACACCGGGGAGCTGTTTTTT. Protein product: CASSESRSLNTGELFF.

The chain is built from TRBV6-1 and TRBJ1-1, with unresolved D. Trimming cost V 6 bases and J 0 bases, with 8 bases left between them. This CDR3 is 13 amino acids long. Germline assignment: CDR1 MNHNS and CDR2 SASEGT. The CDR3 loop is CASSRTVNTEAFF. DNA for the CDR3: TGTGCCAGCAGCCGGACGGTGAACACTGAAGCTTTCTTT.

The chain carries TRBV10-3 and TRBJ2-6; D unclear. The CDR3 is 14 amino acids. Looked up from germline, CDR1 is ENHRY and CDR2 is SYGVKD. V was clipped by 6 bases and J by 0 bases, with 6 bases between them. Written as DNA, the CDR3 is TGTGCCATCAGCGAATTCTCTGGGGCCAACGTCCTGACTTTC. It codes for CAISEFSGANVLTF.

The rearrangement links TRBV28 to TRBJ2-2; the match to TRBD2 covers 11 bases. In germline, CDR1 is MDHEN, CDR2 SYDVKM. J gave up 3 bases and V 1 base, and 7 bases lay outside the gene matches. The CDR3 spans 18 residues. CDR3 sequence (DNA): TGTGCCAGCAGTTTATTTGAACTAGCGGGGGAAGACACCGGGGAGCTGTTTTTT. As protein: CASSLFELAGEDTGELFF.

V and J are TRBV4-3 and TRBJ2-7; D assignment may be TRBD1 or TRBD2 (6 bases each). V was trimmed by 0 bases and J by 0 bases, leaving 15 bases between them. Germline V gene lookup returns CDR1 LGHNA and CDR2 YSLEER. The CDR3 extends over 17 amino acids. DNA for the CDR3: TGCGCCAGCAGCCAAGATTTAGGGGGGCGACGCTCCTACGAGCAGTACTTC. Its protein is CASSQDLGGRRSYEQYF.

CDR3 sequence (DNA): TGTGCCAGCAGCTTAGGAGGGGTTCGAGGCACCTACGAGCAGTACTTC. It yields the protein CASSLGGVRGTYEQYF. The chain joins TRBV7-9 to TRBJ2-7, with D perhaps given as TRBD1 or TRBD2 (5 bases each). V lost 1 base and J 2 bases, leaving 15 bases between the germline ends. This CDR3 has 16 residues. CDR1 and CDR2 (germline): SEHNR, FQNEAQ (reference sequence).